One sample yielded the 20 T cell receptor beta chains listed below, sequenced in a study of Ad26.COV2.S vaccination and SARS-CoV-2 variants. Sequencing was performed with immunoSEQ multiplex PCR; in TCRdb, only in-frame clones are kept and a portion is missing. The sample lists approximately 480,000 clones; around 88% were seen once. The treatment denotes: roughly 18 received Ad26.COV2.S at low or high dose, single or two shots; 5 received placebo; per-sample allocation not given. Sampling took place 63 days after the first vaccine or placebo injection. The specimen was peripheral blood, collected in a trial of Ad26.COV2.S vaccine versus placebo. Source of these receptors: a person between 18 and 65 years old who received the Ad26.COV2.S COVID-19 vaccine or a placebo.

Turning to this clone: The sample holds other DNA sequences that translate to the same CDR3. The chain combines TRBV5-1 with TRBJ2-5, with TRBD2 matching 7 bases. Germline trimming cut 3 bases from V and 1 base from J; bases unmatched to any gene: 3. Per germline, CDR1 SGHRS and CDR2 YFSETQ. There are 14 residues in the CDR3. CDR3 DNA sequence: TGCGCCAGCAGCTGGGGAGGGCCCCAAGAGACCCAGTACTTC. Its protein is CASSWGGPQETQYF.

The chain combines TRBV7-3 with TRBJ1-1, with a weak D call TRBD1 (5 bases). CDR1 SGHTA and CDR2 FQGTGA come from the germline V gene. The CDR3 consists of 15 residues. Trimming removed 3 bases at V and 4 bases at J, with 15 bases between. For the CDR3, the DNA is TGTGCCAGCAGCTTGAGGGGAGGGAAGACCACTGAAGCTTTCTTT. This translates into CASSLRGGKTTEAFF. Supplemented by reference TRBV7-3 and TRBJ1-1, the full variable domain reads GAGVSQTPSNKVTEKGKYVELRCDPISGHTALYWYRQSLGQGPEFLIYFQGTGAADDSGLPNDRFFAVRPEGSVSTLKIQRTERGDSAVYLCASSLRGGKTTEAFFGQGTRLTVV.

As for this clone: Compared with germline, one end of the junction differs, possibly owing to a read error. This sequence joins TRBV14 and TRBJ2-1, with D tentatively TRBD1 or TRBD2 (6 bases each). Germline V gene sequence: CDR1 SGHDN, CDR2 FVKESK. This CDR3 contains 16 residues. The CDR3 loop reads CASSQGGRPSYNEQFF. The CDR3, as DNA: TGTGCCAGCAGTCAAGGGGGGCGGCCTTCCTACAATGAGCAGTTCTTC.

The chain has TRBV7-8 and TRBJ2-1, with 9 bases lining up with TRBD2. Germline lookup yields CDR1 SGHVS and CDR2 FQNEAQ. The CDR3 contains 15 residues. V was pared by 4 bases and J by 3 bases, with 4 bases of the junction left unmatched. CDR3 sequence reads: CASSYLAGNYNEQFF. The CDR3 DNA is TGTGCCAGCAGCTACCTAGCGGGAAACTACAATGAGCAGTTCTTC. Full variable domain (remainder filled in from reference TRBV7-8 and TRBJ2-1): GAGVSQSPRYKVAKRGQDVALRCDPISGHVSLFWYQQALGQGPEFLTYFQNEAQLDKSGLPSDRFFAERPEGSVSTLKIQRTQQEDSAVYLCASSYLAGNYNEQFFGPGTRLTVL.

The J gene is TRBJ2-3, the V gene TRBV30; D uncertain. The germline V gene has CDR1 GTSNPN and CDR2 SVGIG (reference sequence). The CDR3 runs to 11 residues. V lost 2 bases to trimming and J lost 6 bases, with 6 bases between them. CDR3 protein: CAWSKVDTQYF. The CDR3 DNA reads TGTGCCTGGAGTAAAGTGGATACGCAGTATTTT.

The V and J genes are TRBV6-5 and TRBJ1-5, with D possibly being TRBD1 (6 bases). Between the trimmed V and J ends, which lost 7 bases and 3 bases, there was a span of 13 bases. Germline V lookup: CDR1 MNHEY, CDR2 SVGAGI. The CDR3 extends over 14 amino acids. The CDR3 reads CASKGQGPNQPQHF. CDR3 coding DNA: TGTGCCAGCAAGGGCCAGGGGCCCAATCAGCCCCAGCATTTT.

The V gene is TRBV14, the J gene TRBJ2-1, with 7 nucleotides matching TRBD2. Germline lookup yields CDR1 SGHDN and CDR2 FVKESK. The V segment lost 1 base and the J segment 6 bases; nucleotides outside the gene matches: 9. The CDR3 sequence is 16 residues long. This chain's CDR3 is CASSQVKGLVFNEQFF. In DNA, the CDR3 is TGTGCCAGCAGCCAAGTCAAAGGACTAGTGTTCAATGAGCAGTTCTTC.

The chain employs TRBV7-8 and TRBJ1-4, with a possible D match to TRBD1 (6 bases). Germline CDR1 reads SGHVS; CDR2 reads FQNEAQ. This CDR3 is 15 amino acids long. Trimming pared 0 bases from V and 8 bases from J, leaving 13 bases between. This CDR3 reads CASSLAGARDEKLFF. CDR3 DNA: TGTGCCAGCAGCTTAGCGGGGGCTCGGGACGAAAAACTGTTTTTT.

The V gene is TRBV27, the J gene TRBJ2-1, with 11 positions matching TRBD2. The CDR3 spans 15 residues. Per germline, CDR1 MNHEY and CDR2 SMNVEV (reference sequence). V lost 3 bases, J lost 3 bases, and 1 base stayed unmatched. For the CDR3, the DNA is TGTGCCAGCAGTTTGGGGACTAGCGGCTACAATGAGCAGTTCTTC. As protein: CASSLGTSGYNEQFF.

The chain uses TRBV13 and TRBJ1-4, with D perhaps TRBD1 (6 bases). The germline CDR1 and CDR2 sequences are PRHDT and FYEKMQ (reference sequence). Trimming took off 3 bases at V and 2 bases at J, with 7 bases between the two ends. The CDR3 totals 14 residues. The CDR3 protein is CASSFGQTNEKLFF. CDR3 bases: TGTGCCAGCAGCTTTGGACAGACTAATGAAAAACTGTTTTTT.

Only one count was recorded for this clone. The chain uses TRBV7-2 and TRBJ1-3; no clear D. V was trimmed by 5 bases and J by 2 bases, leaving 10 bases between them. Germline CDR1 reads SGHTA; CDR2 reads FQGNSA. This CDR3 spans 14 amino acids. CDR3 nucleotide sequence: TGTGCCAGCAGCCGTCCCGGGACTGGAAACACCATATATTTT. This sequence encodes CASSRPGTGNTIYF.

The chain uses TRBV7-2 and TRBJ2-3; 9 bases fit TRBD1. With V trimmed by 4 bases and J by 1 base, 3 bases remained unmatched. The CDR3 consists of 15 residues. The germline gives CDR1 SGHTA, CDR2 FQGNSA. CDR3 loop: CASSSRTGGTDTQYF. CDR3 coding DNA: TGTGCCAGCAGCTCGAGGACAGGGGGCACAGATACGCAGTATTTT.

Only one count was recorded for this clone. The chain carries TRBV4-1 and TRBJ2-1, with TRBD1 matching over 7 bases. This CDR3 comprises 16 residues. V trimming: 1 base; J trimming: 7 bases; junction bases outside the gene matches: 10. Germline V gene lookup returns CDR1 MGHRA and CDR2 YSYEKL. CDR3 coding DNA: TGCGCCAGCAGCCAAGCCGGGACAGTGTCGGTGAATGAGCAGTTCTTC. The encoded protein is CASSQAGTVSVNEQFF.

The V gene is TRBV11-2, the J gene TRBJ2-4; D is uncertain. V lost 2 bases to trimming and J lost 4 bases, with 9 bases between them. The CDR3 is made up of 14 amino acids. The germline V gene has CDR1 SGHAT and CDR2 FQNNGV. The CDR3 coding sequence is TGTGCCAGCAGCTTATACGGCGATAAAAACATTCAGTACTTC. Its protein product is CASSLYGDKNIQYF. Full variable domain (remainder filled in from reference TRBV11-2 and TRBJ2-4): EAGVAQSPRYKIIEKRQSVAFWCNPISGHATLYWYQQILGQGPKLLIQFQNNGVVDDSQLPKDRFSAERLKGVDSTLKIQPAKLEDSAVYLCASSLYGDKNIQYFGAGTRLSVL.

This chain links TRBV5-1 with TRBJ2-5; the D gene is possibly TRBD2 (6 bases). The germline V gene has CDR1 SGHRS and CDR2 YFSETQ. The CDR3 has 14 residues. V was cut by 0 bases and J by 7 bases, with 13 bases left in between. CDR3 sequence: CASSLGLLGGTQYF. The CDR3 DNA follows: TGCGCCAGCAGCTTGGGCCTCTTGGGGGGGACCCAGTACTTC.

This chain joins TRBV6-6 and TRBJ2-3; D might be TRBD1 or TRBD2, each matching 5 bases. This CDR3 is built from 14 residues. V lost 0 bases and J 4 bases, leaving 8 bases between the germline ends. The germline V gene has CDR1 MNHNY and CDR2 SVGAGI (reference sequence). CDR3 sequence: CASSYSRDPDTQYF. CDR3 coding DNA: TGTGCCAGCAGTTACTCGAGGGACCCAGATACGCAGTATTTT.

This clone was recorded a few times. The chain is built from TRBV7-3 and TRBJ2-2, with TRBD1 identical over 8 bases. Germline loops: CDR1 SGHTA, CDR2 FQGTGA. V lost 5 bases to trimming and J lost 11 bases; unmatched junction nucleotides: 10. The CDR3 length is 14 residues. CDR3: CASSATGQGGELFF. The CDR3 DNA is TGTGCCAGCAGCGCAACTGGACAGGGTGGCGAGCTGTTTTTT.

The chain employs TRBV19 and TRBJ2-3, with D perhaps TRBD1 or TRBD2 (5 bases each). Per germline, CDR1 LNHDA and CDR2 SQIVND (reference sequence). CDR3 size: 16 residues. Trimming took 4 bases from V and 1 from J, leaving 15 bases between them. The CDR3 sequence: CASSTYRDVGTDTQYF. In DNA, the CDR3 is TGTGCCAGTAGTACATACCGGGACGTTGGCACAGATACGCAGTATTTT.

V gene TRBV5-8 combines with J gene TRBJ1-1; the D is unclear. V was cut by 0 bases and J by 2 bases, with 8 bases left in between. CDR3 size: 14 residues. Germline V gives CDR1 SGHTS, CDR2 YDEGEE. CDR3 nucleotide sequence: TGTGCCAGCAGCTTGGGACACCTAAACACTGAAGCTTTCTTT. This codes for CASSLGHLNTEAFF. Together with reference TRBV5-8 and TRBJ1-1, the CDR3 gives the full variable domain: EAGVTQSPTHLIKTRGQQATLRCSPISGHTSVYWYQQALGLGLQFLLWYDEGEERNRGNFPPRFSGRQFPNYSSELNVNALELEDSALYLCASSLGHLNTEAFFGQGTRLTVV.

V gene TRBV6-6 combines with J gene TRBJ2-1, with 14 bases matching TRBD2. The CDR3 has 15 residues. The V and J ends lost 6 bases and 12 bases, in that order; junction bases with no gene match: 10. Germline V lookup: CDR1 MNHNY, CDR2 SVGAGI (reference sequence). The CDR3: CASREPGLAGVGQFF. CDR3 DNA sequence: TGTGCCAGCAGAGAACCGGGACTAGCGGGAGTTGGGCAGTTCTTC.